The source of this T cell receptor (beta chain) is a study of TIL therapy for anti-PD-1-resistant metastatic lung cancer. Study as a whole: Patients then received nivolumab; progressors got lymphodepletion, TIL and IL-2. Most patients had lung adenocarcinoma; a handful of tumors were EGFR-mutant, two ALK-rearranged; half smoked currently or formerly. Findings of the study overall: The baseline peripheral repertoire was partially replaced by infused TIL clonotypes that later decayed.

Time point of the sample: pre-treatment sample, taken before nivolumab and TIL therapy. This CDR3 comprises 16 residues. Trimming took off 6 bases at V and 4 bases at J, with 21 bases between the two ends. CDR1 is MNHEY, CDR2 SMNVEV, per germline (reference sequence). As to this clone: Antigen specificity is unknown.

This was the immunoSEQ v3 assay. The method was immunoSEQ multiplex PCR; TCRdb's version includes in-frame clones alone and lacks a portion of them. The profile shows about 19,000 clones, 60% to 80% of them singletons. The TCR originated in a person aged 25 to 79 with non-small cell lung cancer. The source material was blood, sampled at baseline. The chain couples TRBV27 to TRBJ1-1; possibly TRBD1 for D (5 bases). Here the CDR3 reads CASSRTQTVRGTEAFF. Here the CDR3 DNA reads TGTGCCAGCAGCCGCACGCAGACAGTCCGGGGCACTGAAGCTTTCTTT.